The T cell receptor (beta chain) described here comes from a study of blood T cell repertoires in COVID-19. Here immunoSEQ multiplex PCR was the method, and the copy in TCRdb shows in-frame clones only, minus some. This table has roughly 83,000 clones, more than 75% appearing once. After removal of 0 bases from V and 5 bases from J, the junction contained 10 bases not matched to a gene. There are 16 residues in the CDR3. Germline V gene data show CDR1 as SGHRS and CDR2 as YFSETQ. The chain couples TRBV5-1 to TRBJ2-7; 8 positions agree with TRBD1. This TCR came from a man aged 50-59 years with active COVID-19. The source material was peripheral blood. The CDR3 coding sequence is TGCGCCAGCAGCTTGGCGAACGACAGGGGAAGGAACGAGCAGTACTTC. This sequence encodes CASSLANDRGRNEQYF.